The sequence of this TCR beta chain was determined in a study of shared clonotypes between healthy human individuals. Study-wide points: The expectation was that sequencing depth would affect clonotype sharing among donors.

Healthy HIV-negative adults without recent acute infections or vaccinations served as donors. The assay was immunoSEQ multiplex PCR, and TCRdb's table has in-frame clones only and misses some. The sample has over 2 million clones, 85% to 95% seen once. On this clone: Its antigen is unidentified. Additional DNA sequences in this sample encode the identical CDR3.

Trimming removed 6 bases from V and 5 bases from J, with 8 bases in between. The CDR3 length is 13 residues. Per the germline V gene, CDR1 is KGHSH and CDR2 is LQKENI. The material sequenced was naive CD4+ T cells sorted from blood. The subset was: CD45RA+ positively selected. This receptor was taken from a man between 18 and 29 years old in good health. The V call is TRBV18, the J call TRBJ1-6; D remains ambiguous. The CDR3 reads CASSGGNNSPLHF. The CDR3 DNA sequence: TGTGCCAGCTCGGGAGGGAATAATTCACCCCTCCACTTT. Full variable domain (rest looked up from reference TRBV18 and TRBJ1-6): NAGVMQNPRHLVRRRGQEARLRCSPMKGHSHVYWYRQLPEEGLKFMVYLQKENIIDESGMPKERFSAEFPKEGPSILRIQQVVRGDSAAYFCASSGGNNSPLHFGNGTRLTVT.